What follows are 30 T cell receptor beta chains derived from one specimen sequenced in a study of T cell repertoires in cytomegalovirus infection. From the reads, TCRdb called clonotypes with MiXCR, one entry per CDR3 protein. This sample has tens of thousands of distinct CDR3 sequences, with around 37% found just once. Their antigens remain unidentified. The sequencing here drew on CD8+ T cells from cultured PBMCs, taken from culture after CMV antigen stimulation. All receptors come from a human donor in good health (CMV status not recorded). Some clones in this sample may be carry-over from other donors' samples.

Here the CDR3 reads CSARGGTSTYNEQFF. CDR3 nucleotide sequence: TGCAGTGCTAGAGGAGGGACATCTACGTACAATGAGCAGTTCTTC. The V call is TRBV20-1, the J call TRBJ2-1; D possibly corresponds to TRBD1 (6 bases). This CDR3 comprises 15 residues. Germline V gene lookup returns CDR1 DFQATT and CDR2 SNEGSKA (reference sequence). The ends were cut back, 1 base at V and 4 bases at J, with 14 bases in the middle.

This clonotype showed up just a few times. The CDR3 DNA sequence: TGTGCCATCAGTGAGTCGGACTCCTACAATGAGCAGTTCTTC. Protein sequence: CAISESDSYNEQFF. This chain joins TRBV10-3 and TRBJ2-1; D call uncertain. CDR1 and CDR2 from the germline V gene are ENHRY and SYGVKD. The CDR3 consists of 14 residues. Trimming stripped 0 bases from V and 0 bases from J, with 3 bases between.

This clonotype has only a few counts. CDR3 amino acids: CASRHYRANYGYTF. In nucleotides, the CDR3 is TGTGCCAGCAGGCACTACAGGGCTAACTATGGCTACACCTTC. This rearrangement joins TRBV6-1 to TRBJ1-2, with D maybe TRBD1 (6 bases). The CDR3 spans 14 residues. Germline V gives CDR1 MNHNS, CDR2 SASEGT. V lost 6 bases and J lost 0, with 11 bases in between.

CDR3 loop: CASSIRHRSSYEQYF. The CDR3 DNA sequence: TGTGCCAGTAGTATCCGACATCGGAGCTCCTACGAGCAGTACTTC. The V call is TRBV19, the J call TRBJ2-7; D unclear. Germline values: CDR1 LNHDA, CDR2 SQIVND (reference sequence). The CDR3 contains 15 residues. The V and J ends lost 3 bases and 0 bases respectively, with 12 bases between them. Full variable domain (missing parts from reference TRBV19 and TRBJ2-7): DGGITQSPKYLFRKEGQNVTLSCEQNLNHDAMYWYRQDPGQGLRLIYYSQIVNDFQKGDIAEGYSVSREKKESFPLTVTSAQKNPTAFYLCASSIRHRSSYEQYFGPGTRLTVT.

This chain joins TRBV20-1 and TRBJ1-1, with D possibly TRBD1 on 5 matching bases. The V gene's germline CDR1 is DFQATT and CDR2 SNEGSKA (reference sequence). Trimming removed 1 base at V and 4 bases at J, with 16 bases between. This CDR3 has 15 amino acids. The CDR3 reads CSARGFGGSGTEAFF. In nucleotides, the CDR3 is TGCAGTGCTAGAGGTTTTGGGGGATCCGGCACTGAAGCTTTCTTT.

The CDR3 DNA is TGTGCCAGCAGTTTAGGGACCCAGGGACAGCCCCAGCATTTT. Its translation is CASSLGTQGQPQHF. The chain couples TRBV12-3 or TRBV12-4 to TRBJ1-5, with D possibly TRBD1 on 5 matching bases. CDR3 length equals 14 residues. With 1 base removed from V and 7 bases from J, the gap between germline ends came to 11 bases.

This clonotype was detected only a few times. V usage is TRBV4-1 and J usage is TRBJ1-5; no definite D call. The CDR3 is 16 amino acids. Trimming stripped 0 bases from V and 2 bases from J, with 11 bases between. The germline CDR1 and CDR2 sequences are MGHRA and YSYEKL. Here the CDR3 reads CASSQDPILGNQPQHF. For the CDR3, the DNA is TGCGCCAGCAGCCAAGATCCGATTTTGGGCAATCAGCCCCAGCATTTT.

In this sample, this clonotype turned up a few times. This sequence joins TRBV7-2 and TRBJ1-1; 10 nucleotides line up with TRBD1. The trim removed 5 bases at V and 3 bases at J, leaving 12 bases unmatched. CDR1 is SGHTA, CDR2 FQGNSA, per germline. This CDR3 spans 17 amino acids. CDR3 in amino acids: CASSQGFRQGADTEAFF. CDR3 nucleotide sequence: TGTGCCAGCAGCCAAGGATTCAGACAGGGGGCGGACACTGAAGCTTTCTTT.

This clonotype was observed a handful of times. This rearrangement joins TRBV11-2 to TRBJ2-2, with unresolved D. The CDR3 loop spans 15 amino acids. V was trimmed by 3 bases and J by 3 bases, leaving 11 bases between them. CDR1 is SGHAT and CDR2 is FQNNGV in the germline V gene. CDR3 DNA sequence: TGTGCCAGCAGCTTGGATTCAGGATACACCGGGGAGCTGTTTTTT. The encoded protein is CASSLDSGYTGELFF.

The chain employs TRBV5-4 and TRBJ2-7; perhaps D is TRBD1 or TRBD2 (6 bases each). Per the germline V gene, CDR1 is SGHNT and CDR2 is YYREEE (reference sequence). Trimming pared 4 bases from V and 6 bases from J, leaving 17 bases between. This CDR3 region has 14 residues. The DNA of the CDR3 is TGTGCCAGCAGCGGAGGGGGATGGCAGGGCGAGCAGTACTTC. It translates to CASSGGGWQGEQYF. Using reference TRBV5-4 and TRBJ2-7 for the parts outside the CDR3, the full variable domain is ETGVTQSPTHLIKTRGQQVTLRCSSQSGHNTVSWYQQALGQGPQFIFQYYREEENGRGNFPPRFSGLQFPNYSSELNVNALELDDSALYLCASSGGGWQGEQYFGPGTRLTVT.

As for this clonotype: One junction end disagrees with the germline gene, perhaps due to a read error. V is TRBV4-2 and J is TRBJ2-1; 9 bases match TRBD2. CDR1 LGHNA and CDR2 YNFKEQ come from the germline V gene. The CDR3 is 16 residues long. CDR3 amino acids: CASRQEGGGAYNEQFF. For the CDR3, the DNA is TGTGCCAGCAGGCAAGAGGGCGGGGGGGCCTACAATGAGCAGTTCTTC.

The chain joins TRBV4-3 to TRBJ2-1, with 9 positions matching TRBD1. CDR3 length: 17 amino acids. After removal of 0 bases from V and 2 bases from J, the junction contained 5 bases not matched to a gene. CDR1 is LGHNA, CDR2 YSLEER, per germline. CDR3 in DNA: TGCGCCAGCAGCCAAGATGCGCGGGACAGGGCCTACAATGAGCAGTTCTTC. Protein: CASSQDARDRAYNEQFF.

The rearrangement links TRBV5-1 to TRBJ2-1, with 9 bases aligning to TRBD2. CDR1 SGHRS and CDR2 YFSETQ come from the germline V gene. The V segment lost 4 bases and the J segment 5 bases; nucleotides outside the gene matches: 10. The CDR3 consists of 16 residues. The chain's CDR3 is CASSKEGGGANNEQFF. The CDR3, as DNA: TGCGCCAGCAGCAAGGAGGGCGGGGGGGCCAACAATGAGCAGTTCTTC.

This sequence joins TRBV6-8 and TRBJ1-6; D is possibly TRBD1 (5 bases). The CDR3 spans 16 residues. The V end lost 6 bases, the J end lost 2 bases, and 14 bases lay between the germline ends. The germline V gene has CDR1 MNHGY and CDR2 SAAAGT. The CDR3 reads CASSPGGGTYNSPLHF. As DNA, the CDR3 is TGTGCCAGCAGCCCCGGCGGGGGGACCTATAATTCACCCCTCCACTTT.

This chain joins TRBV27 and TRBJ1-1; perhaps TRBD1 as D (5 bases). This CDR3 region has 14 residues. In germline, CDR1 is MNHEY, CDR2 SMNVEV (reference sequence). Trimming stripped 3 bases from V and 2 bases from J, with 10 bases between. The CDR3 region has the DNA TGTGCCAGCAGTTTGGCCGGGGGAAACACTGAAGCTTTCTTT. This encodes CASSLAGGNTEAFF.

In this sample, this clonotype turned up a few times. The genes are TRBV19 and TRBJ2-1; 9 positions agree with TRBD1. CDR3 length equals 16 residues. CDR1 is LNHDA and CDR2 is SQIVND in the germline V gene (reference sequence). V shed 1 base and J 10 bases; nucleotides not matched to a gene: 11. CDR3 residues: CASSIAGQGSINEQFF. The CDR3 nucleotides read TGTGCCAGTAGTATAGCGGGACAGGGTAGTATTAACGAGCAGTTCTTC.

Only a few counts were recorded for this clonotype. This sequence joins TRBV7-4 and TRBJ2-7; D unresolved. CDR3 length: 13 residues. Germline V gene sequence: CDR1 SGHVT, CDR2 SQSDAQ. The V gene lost 2 bases and the J gene lost 5 bases, with 10 bases spanning the gap. CDR3 residues: CASSLLSRDEQYF. Written as DNA, the CDR3 is TGTGCCAGCAGCTTACTCTCAAGGGACGAGCAGTACTTC.

The chain combines TRBV7-2 with TRBJ2-1, with 10 bases lining up with TRBD2. The trim removed 6 bases at V and 4 bases at J, leaving 6 bases unmatched. CDR1 is SGHTA, CDR2 FQGNSA, per germline. This CDR3 is 15 amino acids long. CDR3 in DNA: TGTGCCAGCAGGCGGGTAGCGGGGGGTTACAATGAGCAGTTCTTC. Amino acid sequence: CASRRVAGGYNEQFF.

The V and J genes are TRBV12-3 or TRBV12-4 and TRBJ2-1; 7 bases map to TRBD1. Trimming took 4 bases from V and 7 from J; bases not matched to a gene: 4. This CDR3 spans 13 amino acids. The CDR3, as DNA: TGTGCCAGCAGTTCGACAGGGCTGAATGAGCAGTTCTTC. It encodes CASSSTGLNEQFF.

V is TRBV20-1 and J is TRBJ2-7; the match to TRBD1 covers 7 bases. The CDR3 spans 12 residues. The germline gives CDR1 DFQATT, CDR2 SNEGSKA (reference sequence). Losses at the gene ends were 8 bases for V and 3 bases for J; bases not matched to a gene: 7. Written as DNA, the CDR3 is TGCAGTATCCGAGGGACAGACTACGAGCAGTACTTC. This sequence encodes CSIRGTDYEQYF.

The CDR3 reads CASSEHPDEQFF. The DNA of the CDR3 is TGTGCCAGCAGTGAGCACCCTGATGAGCAGTTCTTC. The J gene is TRBJ2-1, the V gene TRBV25-1; D is ambiguous. The germline CDR1 and CDR2 sequences are MGHDK and SYGVNS. The CDR3 covers 12 residues. V was shortened by 3 bases and J by 8 bases, with 8 bases between the two germline ends.

This clonotype was counted a few times. This chain links TRBV5-1 with TRBJ1-1; D call uncertain. The V gene's germline CDR1 is SGHRS and CDR2 YFSETQ. V was clipped by 1 base and J by 7 bases, with 11 bases between them. This CDR3 region has 13 residues. For the CDR3, the DNA is TGCGCCAGCAGCTTGATGCCTAGCAGTGAAGCTTTCTTT. Its translation is CASSLMPSSEAFF.

The CDR3 sequence: CASTYPEDEQYF. The CDR3 nucleotides are TGTGCCAGCACCTACCCAGAGGACGAGCAGTACTTC. The chain carries TRBV6-2 or TRBV6-3 and TRBJ2-7; no definite D call. V was pared by 7 bases and J by 5 bases, with 12 bases between. The CDR3 totals 12 residues. From germline, CDR1 is MNHEY and CDR2 SVGEGT.

The gene calls are TRBV29-1 and TRBJ2-1; tentative D call: TRBD2 (7 bases). Looked up from germline, CDR1 is SQVTM and CDR2 is ANQGSEA. V was trimmed by 3 bases and J by 7 bases, leaving 16 bases between them. The CDR3 covers 14 residues. The CDR3 protein is CSVDPVGRGNEQFF. CDR3 bases: TGCAGCGTTGATCCGGTGGGGAGGGGGAATGAGCAGTTCTTC.

V usage is TRBV5-7 and J usage is TRBJ2-1, with D perhaps TRBD1 (5 bases). TRBV5-7 is treated as an ORF (open reading frame) with a function not yet certain. Trimming shortened V by 4 bases and J by 1 base, and 15 bases separated the two germline ends. This CDR3 is built from 16 residues. CDR3 sequence reads: CASSPQGSLSYNEQFF. CDR3 coding DNA: TGTGCCAGCAGCCCCCAGGGAAGCCTTTCCTACAATGAGCAGTTCTTC.

This chain joins TRBV3-1 and TRBJ2-7; 9 nucleotides line up with TRBD1. This CDR3 has 17 amino acids. V shed 0 bases and J 0 bases; nucleotides not matched to a gene: 6. Looked up from germline, CDR1 is LGHDT and CDR2 is YNNKEL (reference sequence). CDR3: CASSQEGTGLSSYEQYF. CDR3 nucleotides: TGTGCCAGCAGCCAAGAGGGGACAGGGTTAAGCTCCTACGAGCAGTACTTC.

This clonotype was found a few times. The chain carries TRBV7-2 and TRBJ1-1; TRBD1 might be the D (5 bases). CDR3 size: 15 residues. Trimming pared 1 base from V and 0 bases from J, leaving 9 bases between. The germline gives CDR1 SGHTA, CDR2 FQGNSA. In DNA, the CDR3 is TGTGCCAGCAGCTTAGGCGACAGTTTGAACACTGAAGCTTTCTTT. Translated: CASSLGDSLNTEAFF.

This clonotype was seen only once. The DNA of the CDR3 is TGTGCCAGCAGAAATAGCGGGGGGGCAAGGGATACGCAGTATTTT. This codes for CASRNSGGARDTQYF. This chain connects TRBV7-8 to TRBJ2-3, with 11 bases that match TRBD2. Looked up from germline, CDR1 is SGHVS and CDR2 is FQNEAQ. V dropped 6 bases and J dropped 6; count of bases not matched to a gene: 8. The CDR3 runs to 15 residues.

A single count supports this clonotype. The chain couples TRBV2 to TRBJ1-6; D is unresolved. V dropped 8 bases and J dropped 6 bases, with 5 bases sitting between them. The CDR3 is made up of 11 amino acids. Germline CDR1 SNHLY, CDR2 FYNNEI. For the CDR3, the DNA is TGTGCCAGCGTCAGTAATTCACCCCTCCACTTT. As protein: CASVSNSPLHF.

This clonotype was detected a few times. The gene calls are TRBV6-6 and TRBJ2-1; D remains unclear. The V end lost 0 bases, the J end lost 4 bases, and 19 bases lay between the germline ends. Per the germline V gene, CDR1 is MNHNY and CDR2 is SVGAGI (reference sequence). This CDR3 comprises 18 residues. CDR3 DNA: TGTGCCAGCAGTTACTCGGAAAGAATTACGGCCCCTTACAATGAGCAGTTCTTC. It translates to CASSYSERITAPYNEQFF.